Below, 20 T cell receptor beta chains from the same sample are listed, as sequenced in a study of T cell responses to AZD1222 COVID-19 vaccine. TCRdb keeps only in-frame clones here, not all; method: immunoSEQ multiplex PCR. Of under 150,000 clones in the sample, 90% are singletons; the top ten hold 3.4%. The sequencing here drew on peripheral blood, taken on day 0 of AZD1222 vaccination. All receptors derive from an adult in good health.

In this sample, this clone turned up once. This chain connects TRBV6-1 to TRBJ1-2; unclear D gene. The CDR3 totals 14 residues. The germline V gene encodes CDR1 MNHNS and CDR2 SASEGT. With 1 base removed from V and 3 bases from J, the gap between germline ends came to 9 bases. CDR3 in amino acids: CASSEVGADYGYTF. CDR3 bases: TGTGCCAGCAGTGAAGTAGGCGCTGACTATGGCTACACCTTC.

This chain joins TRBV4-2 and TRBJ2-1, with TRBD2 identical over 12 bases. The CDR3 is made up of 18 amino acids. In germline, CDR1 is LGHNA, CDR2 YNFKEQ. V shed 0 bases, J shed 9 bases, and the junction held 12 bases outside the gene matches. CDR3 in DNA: TGTGCCAGCAGCCAAGAAGGGACTAGCGGGTGGGGACGGGCTGAGCAGTTCTTC. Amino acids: CASSQEGTSGWGRAEQFF.

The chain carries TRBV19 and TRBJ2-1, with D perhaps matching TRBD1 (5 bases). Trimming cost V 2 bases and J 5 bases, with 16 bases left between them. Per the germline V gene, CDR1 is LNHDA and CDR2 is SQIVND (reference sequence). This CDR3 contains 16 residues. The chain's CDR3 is CASSIRGRNANNEQFF. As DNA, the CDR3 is TGTGCCAGTAGTATAAGGGGCAGGAACGCCAACAATGAGCAGTTCTTC.

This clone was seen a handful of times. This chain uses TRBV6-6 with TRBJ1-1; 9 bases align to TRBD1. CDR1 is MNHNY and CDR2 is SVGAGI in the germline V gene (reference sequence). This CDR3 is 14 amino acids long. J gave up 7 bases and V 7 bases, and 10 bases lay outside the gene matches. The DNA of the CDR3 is TGTGCCAGCACTAAACAGGGACAGGGCAATGAAGCTTTCTTT. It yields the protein CASTKQGQGNEAFF.

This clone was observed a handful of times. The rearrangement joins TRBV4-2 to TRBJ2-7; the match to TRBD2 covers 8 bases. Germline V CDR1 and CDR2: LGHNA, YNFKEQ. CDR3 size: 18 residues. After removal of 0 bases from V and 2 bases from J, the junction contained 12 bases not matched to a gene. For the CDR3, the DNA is TGTGCCAGCAGCCAAGAGATAGGAGTAATAGCGGGGACCTACGAGCAGTACTTC. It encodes CASSQEIGVIAGTYEQYF.

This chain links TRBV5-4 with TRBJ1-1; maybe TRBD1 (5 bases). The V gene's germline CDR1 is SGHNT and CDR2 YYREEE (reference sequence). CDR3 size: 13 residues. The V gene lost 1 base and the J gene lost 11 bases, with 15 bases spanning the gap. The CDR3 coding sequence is TGTGCCAGCAGCTTGCCCCCTTGGGGGTGGGCTTTCTTT. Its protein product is CASSLPPWGWAFF.

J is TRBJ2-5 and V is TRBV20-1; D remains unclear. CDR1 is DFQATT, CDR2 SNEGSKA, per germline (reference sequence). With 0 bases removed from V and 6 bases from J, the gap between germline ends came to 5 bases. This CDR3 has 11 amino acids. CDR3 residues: CSARDAQTQYF. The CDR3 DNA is TGCAGTGCTAGAGATGCCCAGACCCAGTACTTC.

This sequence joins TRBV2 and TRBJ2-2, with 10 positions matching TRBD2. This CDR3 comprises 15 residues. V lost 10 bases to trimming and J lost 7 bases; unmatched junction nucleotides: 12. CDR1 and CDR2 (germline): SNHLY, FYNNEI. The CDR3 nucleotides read TGTGCCACCCAGGGGGAGCTAGCGGGAGTCGGGGAGCTGTTTTTT. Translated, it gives CATQGELAGVGELFF.

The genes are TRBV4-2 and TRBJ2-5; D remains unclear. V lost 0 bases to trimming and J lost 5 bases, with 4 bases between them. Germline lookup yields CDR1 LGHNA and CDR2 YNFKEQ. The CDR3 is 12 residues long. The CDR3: CASSQEKETQYF. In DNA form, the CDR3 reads TGTGCCAGCAGCCAAGAAAAGGAGACCCAGTACTTC.

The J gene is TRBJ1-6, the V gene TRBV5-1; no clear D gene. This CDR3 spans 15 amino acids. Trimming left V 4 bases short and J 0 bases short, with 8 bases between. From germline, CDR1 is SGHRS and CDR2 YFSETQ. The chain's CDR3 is CASSAGSSYNSPLHF. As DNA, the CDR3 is TGCGCCAGCAGCGCCGGGAGCTCCTATAATTCACCCCTCCACTTT.

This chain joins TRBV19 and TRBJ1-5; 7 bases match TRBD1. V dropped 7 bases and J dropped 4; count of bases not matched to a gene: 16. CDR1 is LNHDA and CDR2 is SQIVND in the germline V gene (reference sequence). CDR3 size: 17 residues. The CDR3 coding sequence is TGTGCCAGTACCCTCTCCCCCGGGACAGCGGTGAATCAGCCCCAGCATTTT. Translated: CASTLSPGTAVNQPQHF.

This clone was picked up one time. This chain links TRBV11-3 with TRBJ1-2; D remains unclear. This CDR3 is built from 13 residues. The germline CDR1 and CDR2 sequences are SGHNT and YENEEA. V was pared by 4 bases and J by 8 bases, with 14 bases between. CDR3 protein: CASSSSMLGGYTF. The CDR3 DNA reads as TGTGCCAGCAGCTCAAGTATGTTAGGAGGCTACACCTTC.

The CDR3 bases are TGTGCCAGCAGCGCCAGATCGGGGGGCGGGAACTATGGCTACACCTTC. Protein: CASSARSGGGNYGYTF. The V gene is TRBV2, the J gene TRBJ1-2, with a possible D match to TRBD1 (6 bases). The V gene lost 6 bases and the J gene lost 2 bases, with 19 bases spanning the gap. The CDR3 covers 16 residues. Germline V gives CDR1 SNHLY, CDR2 FYNNEI.

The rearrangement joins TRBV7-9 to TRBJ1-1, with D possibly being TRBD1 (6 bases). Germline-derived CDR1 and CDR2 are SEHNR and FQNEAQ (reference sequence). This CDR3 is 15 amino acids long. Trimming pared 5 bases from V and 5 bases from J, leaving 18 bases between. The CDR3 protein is CASSLIPGGWTEAFF. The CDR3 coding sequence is TGTGCCAGCAGCCTTATCCCCGGGGGCTGGACTGAAGCTTTCTTT.

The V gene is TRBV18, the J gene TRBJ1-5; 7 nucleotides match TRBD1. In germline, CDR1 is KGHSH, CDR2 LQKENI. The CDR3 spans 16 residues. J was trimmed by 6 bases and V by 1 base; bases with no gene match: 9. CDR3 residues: CASSPRSGQDGQPQHF. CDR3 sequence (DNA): TGTGCCAGCTCACCACGCTCCGGACAGGATGGTCAGCCCCAGCATTTT.

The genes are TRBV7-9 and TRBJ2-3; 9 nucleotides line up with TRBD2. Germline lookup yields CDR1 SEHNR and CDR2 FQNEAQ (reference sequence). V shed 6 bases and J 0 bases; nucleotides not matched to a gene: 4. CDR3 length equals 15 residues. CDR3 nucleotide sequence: TGTGCCAGCAGAAAGACTAGCGGAAGCACAGATACGCAGTATTTT. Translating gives CASRKTSGSTDTQYF.

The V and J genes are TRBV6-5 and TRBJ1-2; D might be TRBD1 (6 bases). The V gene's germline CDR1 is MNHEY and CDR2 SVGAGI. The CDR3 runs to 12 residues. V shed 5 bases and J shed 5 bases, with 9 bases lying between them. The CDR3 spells CASSRTDYGYTF. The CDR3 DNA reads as TGTGCCAGCAGTAGGACAGATTATGGCTACACCTTC.

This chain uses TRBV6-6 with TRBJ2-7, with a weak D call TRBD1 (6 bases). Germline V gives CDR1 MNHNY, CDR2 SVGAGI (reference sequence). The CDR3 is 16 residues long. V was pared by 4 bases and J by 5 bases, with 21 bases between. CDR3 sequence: CASSLAGTKHVHEQYF. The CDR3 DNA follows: TGTGCCAGCAGTTTAGCCGGGACAAAACATGTCCACGAGCAGTACTTC.

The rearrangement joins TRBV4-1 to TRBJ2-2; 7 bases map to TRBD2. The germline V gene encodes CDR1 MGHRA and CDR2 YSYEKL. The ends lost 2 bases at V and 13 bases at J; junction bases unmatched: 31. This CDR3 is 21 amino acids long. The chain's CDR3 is CASSQHIGGQRAGAKIKVLFF. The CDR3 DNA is TGCGCCAGCAGCCAACATATCGGGGGTCAGAGGGCGGGAGCAAAAATTAAGGTGCTGTTTTTT.

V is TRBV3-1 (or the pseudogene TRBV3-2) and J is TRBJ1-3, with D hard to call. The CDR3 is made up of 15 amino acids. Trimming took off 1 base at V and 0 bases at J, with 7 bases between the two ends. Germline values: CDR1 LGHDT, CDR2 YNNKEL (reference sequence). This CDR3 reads CASSQVAGSGNTIYF. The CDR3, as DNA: TGTGCCAGCAGCCAAGTCGCAGGCTCTGGAAACACCATATATTTT.